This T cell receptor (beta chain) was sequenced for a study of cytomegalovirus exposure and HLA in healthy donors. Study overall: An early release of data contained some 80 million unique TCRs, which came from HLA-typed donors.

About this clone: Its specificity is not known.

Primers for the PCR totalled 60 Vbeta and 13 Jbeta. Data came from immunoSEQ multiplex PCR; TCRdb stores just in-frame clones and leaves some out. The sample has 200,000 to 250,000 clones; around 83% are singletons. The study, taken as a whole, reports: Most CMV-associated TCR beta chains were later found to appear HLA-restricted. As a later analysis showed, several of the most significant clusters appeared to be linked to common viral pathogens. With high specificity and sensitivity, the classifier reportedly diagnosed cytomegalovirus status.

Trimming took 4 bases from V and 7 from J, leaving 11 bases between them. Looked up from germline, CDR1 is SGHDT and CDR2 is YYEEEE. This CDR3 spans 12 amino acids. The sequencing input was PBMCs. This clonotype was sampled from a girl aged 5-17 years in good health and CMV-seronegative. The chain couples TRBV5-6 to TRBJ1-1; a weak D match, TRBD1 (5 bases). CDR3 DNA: TGTGCCAGCAGCATCAGGGAGGGTGAAGCTTTCTTT. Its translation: CASSIREGEAFF. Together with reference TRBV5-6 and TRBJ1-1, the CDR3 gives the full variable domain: DAGVTQSPTHLIKTRGQQVTLRCSPKSGHDTVSWYQQALGQGPQFIFQYYEEEERQRGNFPDRFSGHQFPNYSSELNVNALLLGDSALYLCASSIREGEAFFGQGTRLTVV.